This T cell receptor beta chain was recovered during a study of T cell clones after liver transplantation. Libraries were prepared by immunoSEQ multiplex PCR; TCRdb keeps only in-frame clonotypes and omits some of them. Of approximately 71,000 clones in the sample, more than 85% were seen once. Trimming took 8 bases from V and 8 from J; bases not matched to a gene: 5. The CDR3 sequence is 11 residues long. The germline gives CDR1 GTSNPN, CDR2 SVGIG (reference sequence). The sequence was collected from a human patient who received a liver transplant. Some T cells may be provided by the graft donor. The source material was CD4+ T cells from blood, sampled around 25 months after liver transplant. The chain combines TRBV30 with TRBJ1-4; TRBD1 matches at 7 bases. The CDR3, as DNA: TGTGCCGGGGGACAGCGGGAAAAACTGTTTTTT. It yields the protein CAGGQREKLFF. The whole variable domain, filled in from reference TRBV30 and TRBJ1-4, reads SQTIHQWPATLVQPVGSPLSLECTVEGTSNPNLYWYRQAAGRGLQLLFYSVGIGQISSEVPQNLSASRPQDRQFILSSKKLLLSDSGFYLCAGGQREKLFFGSGTQLSVL.